This TCR beta chain comes out of a study of blood T cell repertoires in COVID-19. Whole-study context: COVID-19 samples collected from the United States, Italy and Spain covered acute and convalescent phases. Nucleic acid was either cDNA or gDNA, and it came from T cells, B-cell-depleted T cells, or PBMCs.

Clones were sequenced by immunoSEQ multiplex PCR, and TCRdb holds only the in-frame ones, with some missing. Here the sample spans approximately 60,000 clones, around 85% being singletons. Looked up from germline, CDR1 is MNHEY and CDR2 is SVGAGI. Trimming cost V 6 bases and J 5 bases; bases outside gene matches: 6. The CDR3 runs 15 residues. The TCR originated in a woman aged 80 or older with active or convalescent COVID-19. The sample comprised peripheral blood. The J gene is TRBJ1-6, the V gene TRBV6-5, with 8 bases that match TRBD1. Here the CDR3 DNA reads TGTGCCAGCAGCCGGACAGGGCCAAATAATTCACCCCTCCACTTT. Its protein is CASSRTGPNNSPLHF.